The source of this T cell receptor beta chain is a study of T-cell reconstitution after alpha-beta-depleted transplantation in children. The germline V gene has CDR1 MNHEY and CDR2 SMNVEV (reference sequence). V was shortened by 0 bases and J by 0 bases, with 9 bases between the two germline ends. CDR3 size: 16 residues. The authors prepared the TCRbeta library with unique molecular identifiers. TCRdb reanalysed the PCR reads using MiXCR and keeps one entry per CDR3 protein. This sample has approximately 83,000 distinct CDR3 sequences, with 12% found just once. This clonotype has ten or more counts. This clonotype originated in a human donor who donated a stem cell graft to a child with inherited bone marrow failure. V gene TRBV27 combines with J gene TRBJ2-1; D is uncertain. The sample was PBMCs from the stem cell graft donor, taken from the stem cell graft. CDR3 sequence: CASSLSWLSSYNEQFF. As DNA, the CDR3 is TGTGCCAGCAGTTTATCCTGGCTGAGCTCCTACAATGAGCAGTTCTTC.